The clone carrying this T cell receptor (beta chain) was observed a few times. Its antigen is currently unknown. Germline loops: CDR1 SGHNT, CDR2 YYREEE (reference sequence). J lost 3 bases, V lost 1 base, and 3 bases had no gene match. CDR3 length equals 14 residues. This entry belongs to a study of cytomegalovirus exposure and HLA in healthy donors. General observations from the study: Rarity marked most TCR sequences, yet some public TCRs occurred in many donors.

Primers included in the PCR were 60 Vbeta and 13 Jbeta primers. TCRdb's table, derived via immunoSEQ multiplex PCR, lists solely in-frame clones and lacks some. The sample lists around 130,000 clones; less than 85% were seen once. The TCR sequence derives from a woman aged 40 to 49 in good health and CMV-seropositive. The sample was PBMCs. The chain is built from TRBV5-4 and TRBJ2-5; 7 bases match TRBD2. The CDR3 region has the DNA TGTGCCAGCAGCTTGACCGCGGGGGAAGAGACCCAGTACTTC. It is translated as CASSLTAGEETQYF.